This paragraph reports one T cell receptor beta chain. Patients with autoimmune history or systemic immunosuppression were excluded. Samples of blood were obtained at baseline, on cycle 4 day 1, and on cycle 7 day 1. Sequenced by immunoSEQ multiplex PCR; TCRdb stores in-frame clones only, minus some. Of 55,000 to 90,000 clones in the sample, around 88% were seen once. The data were obtained in a study of OX40 agonist ivuxolimab in advanced cancers. Overall study context: An anti-OX40 (CD134) antibody with agonistic activity, ivuxolimab, was administered to patients.

V lost 7 bases, J lost 1 base, and 9 bases stayed unmatched. CDR3 length: 15 residues. Germline loops: CDR1 LNHDA, CDR2 SQIVND (reference sequence). This TCR was recovered from an adult with an advanced solid tumor such as melanoma, head and neck, liver or kidney cancer. The sequencing here drew on CD4+ or CD8+ T cells sorted from blood, taken in a trial of the OX40 agonist ivuxolimab. This chain joins TRBV19 and TRBJ1-2; 7 positions agree with TRBD1. The CDR3 spells CASNPPTGFNYGYTF. The DNA for the CDR3 is TGTGCCAGTAATCCCCCGACAGGGTTTAACTATGGCTACACCTTC.